These 10 T cell receptor beta chains were all obtained from the same sample, sequenced in a study of shared clonotypes between healthy human individuals. Some clones are missing from TCRdb's copy, which holds only in-frame ones; the method was immunoSEQ multiplex PCR. The table includes 800,000 to 1,200,000 clones, around three quarters detected once. Sequences were obtained from memory CD4+ T cells from PBMCs. Subset meaning: CD45RA-negative fraction. These receptors came from a man younger than 30 in good health. Some clones in this sample may be carry-over from other donors' samples.

J is TRBJ2-4 and V is TRBV19; 11 bases agree with TRBD1. J gave up 8 bases and V 6 bases, and 9 bases lay outside the gene matches. There are 15 residues in the CDR3. CDR1 is LNHDA, CDR2 SQIVND, per germline (reference sequence). The chain's CDR3 is CASRTTGTGGDIQYF. For the CDR3, the DNA is TGTGCCAGTAGAACTACCGGGACAGGGGGAGACATTCAGTACTTC.

The chain links TRBV6-1 to TRBJ1-3, with no clear D. CDR1 is MNHNS and CDR2 is SASEGT in the germline V gene. The ends were cut back, 0 bases at V and 4 bases at J, with 10 bases in the middle. The CDR3 runs to 15 residues. The CDR3 protein is CASSEALLLGNTIYF. As DNA, the CDR3 is TGTGCCAGCAGTGAAGCCCTCCTACTCGGAAACACCATATATTTT.

In its sample, this clone was seen once. This chain joins TRBV11-2 and TRBJ2-1, with 12 bases lining up with TRBD2. The CDR3 has 19 amino acids. Germline-derived CDR1 and CDR2 are SGHAT and FQNNGV. Trimming removed 2 bases from V and 3 bases from J; junction bases left unmatched: 11. The CDR3 DNA reads as TGTGCCAGCAGCTTACTGACTAGCGGGAGCCGAAGGGGCTACAATGAGCAGTTCTTC. Its protein product is CASSLLTSGSRRGYNEQFF.

The chain couples TRBV5-1 to TRBJ2-3; tentatively, D is TRBD1 (6 bases). Trimming cost V 2 bases and J 2 bases, with 15 bases left between them. The CDR3 extends over 16 amino acids. The V gene's germline CDR1 is SGHRS and CDR2 YFSETQ. CDR3 coding DNA: TGCGCCAGCAGCTTCTTGGCAGGGGACCCCACAGATACGCAGTATTTT. Translation: CASSFLAGDPTDTQYF.

The chain uses TRBV7-4 and TRBJ1-3; tentative D call: TRBD1 (6 bases). Germline lookup yields CDR1 SGHVT and CDR2 SQSDAQ. The CDR3 is 18 amino acids. Trimming stripped 4 bases from V and 2 bases from J, with 21 bases between. The CDR3 loop is CASSSPREKQGPGNTIYF. CDR3 DNA: TGTGCCAGCAGCTCCCCACGGGAGAAACAGGGCCCTGGAAACACCATATATTTT.

The chain combines TRBV6-1 with TRBJ2-7, with 7 bases that match TRBD1. From germline, CDR1 is MNHNS and CDR2 SASEGT. CDR3 length: 13 amino acids. Trimming cost V 5 bases and J 3 bases; bases outside gene matches: 4. The CDR3 is CASSRDSFYEQYF. The CDR3 region has the DNA TGTGCCAGCAGTCGGGACAGCTTCTACGAGCAGTACTTC.

This clone has only one observation. This chain uses TRBV11-3 with TRBJ2-1, with D perhaps assigned TRBD1 or TRBD2 (5 bases each). The CDR3 is 14 amino acids. The V gene lost 6 bases and the J gene lost 11 bases, with 20 bases spanning the gap. CDR1 and CDR2 from the germline V gene are SGHNT and YENEEA. The CDR3 bases are TGTGCCAGCAGTCCAACAGGAGGTGGCAGTAAGCAGTTCTTC. The encoded protein is CASSPTGGGSKQFF. The variable domain in full, completed from reference TRBV11-3 and TRBJ2-1, reads EAGVVQSPRYKIIEKKQPVAFWCNPISGHNTLYWYLQNLGQGPELLIRYENEEAVDDSQLPKDRFSAERLKGVDSTLKIQPAELGDSAVYLCASSPTGGGSKQFFGPGTRLTVL.

This clone was detected many times. The rearrangement links TRBV7-2 to TRBJ2-7, with 15 bases lining up with TRBD2. Losses at the gene ends were 5 bases for V and 4 bases for J; bases not matched to a gene: 12. From germline, CDR1 is SGHTA and CDR2 FQGNSA. The CDR3 runs 18 residues. DNA of the CDR3: TGTGCCAGCAGCCCCCCCCGGTGGACTAGCGGGAGGGAATACGAGCAGTACTTC. Protein product: CASSPPRWTSGREYEQYF.

The J gene is TRBJ2-5, the V gene TRBV5-4; TRBD2 matches at 8 bases. The length of the CDR3 is 15 residues. V lost 0 bases, J lost 1 base, and 2 bases stayed unmatched. Per the germline V gene, CDR1 is SGHNT and CDR2 is YYREEE (reference sequence). Here the CDR3 DNA reads TGTGCCAGCAGCTTGGCGGGGGGGCGCCAAGAGACCCAGTACTTC. This sequence encodes CASSLAGGRQETQYF.

The gene calls are TRBV5-1 and TRBJ2-7; D perhaps matches TRBD1 (6 bases). With 3 bases removed from V and 2 bases from J, the gap between germline ends came to 12 bases. The germline V gene has CDR1 SGHRS and CDR2 YFSETQ. CDR3 length equals 14 residues. The CDR3 nucleotides are TGCGCCAGCAGCTCCGGACAGAACACCTACGAGCAGTACTTC. Translation gives CASSSGQNTYEQYF.